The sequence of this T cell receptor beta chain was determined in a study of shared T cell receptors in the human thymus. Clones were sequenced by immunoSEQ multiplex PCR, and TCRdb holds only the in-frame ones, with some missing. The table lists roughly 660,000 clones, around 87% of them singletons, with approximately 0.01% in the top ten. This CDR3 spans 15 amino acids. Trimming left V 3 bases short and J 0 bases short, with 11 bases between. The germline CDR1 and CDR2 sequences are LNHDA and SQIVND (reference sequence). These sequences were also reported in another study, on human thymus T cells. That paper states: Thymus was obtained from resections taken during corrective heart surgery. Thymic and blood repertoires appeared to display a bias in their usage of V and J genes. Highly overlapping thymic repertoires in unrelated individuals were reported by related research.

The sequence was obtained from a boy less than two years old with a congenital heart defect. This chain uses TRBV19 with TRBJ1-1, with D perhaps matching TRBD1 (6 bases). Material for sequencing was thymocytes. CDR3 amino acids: CASSIWDILNTEAFF. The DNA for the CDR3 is TGTGCCAGTAGTATTTGGGACATCTTGAACACTGAAGCTTTCTTT.